The present TCR beta chain was sequenced within a study of blood T cell repertoires in COVID-19. Clones were sequenced by immunoSEQ multiplex PCR, and TCRdb holds only the in-frame ones, with some missing. This sample carries around 100,000 clones, approximately 80% of them seen once, and the ten largest clones take 10% to 15%. This CDR3 region has 15 residues. Per the germline V gene, CDR1 is ENHRY and CDR2 is SYGVKD. J lost 7 bases, V lost 7 bases, and 11 bases had no gene match. Sample: peripheral blood. This TCR derives from a human donor in a cohort sampled during active or convalescent COVID-19. This chain links TRBV10-3 with TRBJ2-1, with 9 nucleotides matching TRBD2. In DNA, the CDR3 is TGTGCCATCAAAGCAAGCGGGGGGTCTACGAATGAGCAGTTCTTC. Translation gives CAIKASGGSTNEQFF.